This T cell receptor beta chain was obtained from a study of cytomegalovirus exposure and HLA in healthy donors (dated by TCRdb to the late 2010s). Regarding the complete study: According to a later analysis, one platform produced both the 110 or so validation repertoires and the 720 or so repertoires of the first cohort. Besides the first cohort of 500 to 700 subjects, a separate validation cohort made up of 120 or so different subjects was used. The study combined high-throughput TCR immunosequencing, statistical association of individual TCRs with disease status, and machine learning to predict cytomegalovirus infection status. The study was designed to test whether signatures of past pathogen exposure could be identified by cataloging public T cell receptors. The paper as a whole reports these results and caveats: In a later analysis, TCRs clustered in the first cohort were found to also tend to co-occur in the 120 or so validation repertoires, with 90% to 95% of cluster scores above 0. All 120 or so repertoires were used to score co-occurrence in the validation cohort in a later analysis, because that analysis had no HLA typing for the cohort. A few of the identified cytomegalovirus-associated TCR beta chains were confirmed in vitro to be specific for cytomegalovirus antigens. Across donors, most TCR sequences were observed very rarely, whereas some public TCRs were present in many individuals. The study listed over 150 TCR beta chains as associated with cytomegalovirus. The classifier was reported to diagnose cytomegalovirus status with high specificity and sensitivity in both the original cohort and the validation cohort. The authors suggested that the approach could potentially be generalized to other disease states and immunological phenotypes.

From cysteine to phenylalanine, the CDR3 is 14 amino acids long. Of the read, only the CDR3 DNA is kept; its 42 bases are in frame from base 1. As encoded in the germline V gene, CDR1 is SGHDT while CDR2 is YYEEEE. V was cut back by 1 base and J by 2 bases, leaving a gap of 10 bases between them. Library creation used the immunoSEQ multiplex PCR assay. Under the source paper's analysis protocol: A statistical classification framework was developed to diagnose cytomegalovirus status using the catalog of TCR beta chain sequences. The source is immuneACCESS, and TCRdb retained only in-frame sequences with V and J called. Part of the clones is not carried over; for the studies checked, unresolved V genes explain less than half of this, and the remainder is unexplained. D and trimming were read from the DNA, whereas the V and J calls and clone size are those reported in that table. Here the sample has around 130,000 clones; 85% to 90% occur a single time. The top ten clones comprise 1.4% to 1.5% of the sample.

Donors formed part of the validation cohort, which comprised over a hundred subjects and was distinct from the first cohort of 550 to 850 subjects. This clone was detected a few times. Its antigen remains unidentified. One base away there is no much larger clone; base qualities are not given. The V gene is TRBV5-6 and the J gene is TRBJ2-7; the D gene is possibly TRBD1, with 5 bases matching. The sequence derives from a man aged 25 to 40 in good health and CMV-seronegative. The sequenced sample consisted of PBMCs. The nucleotide sequence reads as follows: TGTGCCAGCAGCTTGCCAGGGTTTGCCTACGAGCAGTACTTC. Its coded protein is CASSLPGFAYEQYF. When the CDR3 is completed using the reference TRBV5-6 and TRBJ2-7 genes on either side, the full variable domain is DAGVTQSPTHLIKTRGQQVTLRCSPKSGHDTVSWYQQALGQGPQFIFQYYEEEERQRGNFPDRFSGHQFPNYSSELNVNALLLGDSALYLCASSLPGFAYEQYFGPGTRLTVT.